Listed below are T cell receptor beta chains from one sample, sequenced in a study of cytomegalovirus exposure and HLA in healthy donors. Produced via immunoSEQ multiplex PCR; TCRdb's table is partial and in-frame only. The sample includes approximately 120,000 clones, about four fifths of them seen just once. Sample: PBMCs. These receptors were obtained from a man aged 30-40 years in good health and CMV-seronegative. The CDR3 runs from the conserved cysteine through the conserved F or W. A D gene is named only where the DNA matches it firmly. For some rows the clone size is stated as once, few or many, or as a class when expanded; others skip it.

D: TRBD2
size: NA
V: TRBV10-3
J: TRBJ2-7
CDR3: CAVTGTNYEQYF
DNA: TGTGCCGTAACCGGGACTAACTACGAGCAGTACTTC

D: NA
size: NA
V: TRBV28
J: TRBJ1-1
CDR3: CASSRAPGGNTEAFF
DNA: TGTGCCAGCAGTCGGGCCCCGGGGGGGAACACTGAAGCTTTCTTT

D: TRBD2
size: NA
V: TRBV5-6
J: TRBJ2-5
CDR3: CASSWASGGAETQYF
DNA: TGTGCCAGCAGCTGGGCTAGCGGGGGGGCCGAGACCCAGTACTTC

D: TRBD1
size: NA
V: TRBV4-1
J: TRBJ1-4
CDR3: CASSHGTGDEKLFF
DNA: TGCGCCAGCAGCCATGGAACAGGGGATGAAAAACTGTTTTTT

D: NA
size: NA
V: TRBV30
J: TRBJ1-5
CDR3: CAWSRREDQPQHF
DNA: TGTGCCTGGAGTCGGAGGGAGGACCAGCCCCAGCATTTT

D: TRBD2
size: NA
V: TRBV27
J: TRBJ2-1
CDR3: CASRLAGSIYNEQFF
DNA: TGTGCCAGCAGACTAGCGGGGAGCATCTACAATGAGCAGTTCTTC

D: NA
size: once
V: TRBV30
J: TRBJ1-6
CDR3: CAWSVRQPSPLHF
DNA: TGTGCCTGGAGTGTACGACAGCCGTCACCCCTCCACTTT

D: NA
size: NA
V: TRBV27
J: TRBJ2-7
CDR3: CASSLRRGSYEQYF
DNA: TGTGCCAGCAGTTTACGGCGGGGAAGCTACGAGCAGTACTTC

D: TRBD1
size: NA
V: TRBV7-2
J: TRBJ1-1
CDR3: CASSIRDRGSEAFF
DNA: TGTGCCAGCAGCATCCGGGACAGGGGATCTGAAGCTTTCTTT

D: TRBD2
size: NA
V: TRBV6-1
J: TRBJ2-7
CDR3: CASTSLAGFYEQYF
DNA: TGTGCCAGCACCTCGCTAGCGGGATTTTACGAGCAGTACTTC

D: TRBD1
size: NA
V: TRBV28
J: TRBJ1-1
CDR3: CASSSFGGQGYTEAFF
DNA: TGTGCCAGCAGTAGTTTTGGTGGACAGGGGTACACTGAAGCTTTCTTT

D: TRBD1
size: NA
V: TRBV5-7
J: TRBJ1-1
CDR3: CASRGPIQGGNTEAFF
DNA: TGTGCCAGCAGGGGACCGATTCAGGGGGGGAACACTGAAGCTTTCTTT

D: TRBD1
size: NA
V: TRBV30
J: TRBJ1-1
CDR3: CARTQGARAEAFF
DNA: TGTGCCCGGACGCAGGGGGCGAGGGCTGAAGCTTTCTTT

D: TRBD2
size: few
V: TRBV4-3
J: TRBJ2-7
CDR3: CASSQERTSGSLYSYEQYF
DNA: TGCGCCAGCAGCCAAGAACGGACTAGCGGGAGCTTATACTCCTACGAGCAGTACTTC

D: TRBD2
size: NA
V: TRBV30
J: TRBJ2-5
CDR3: CAWSDGTSGFQETQYF
DNA: TGTGCCTGGAGTGACGGGACTAGCGGGTTCCAAGAGACCCAGTACTTC

D: NA
size: NA
V: TRBV7-9
J: TRBJ2-5
CDR3: CASSLALFMETQYF
DNA: TGTGCCAGCAGCTTAGCCCTATTTATGGAGACCCAGTACTTC

D: NA
size: NA
V: TRBV28
J: TRBJ2-5
CDR3: CASSFKEIQETQYF
DNA: TGTGCCAGCAGTTTCAAGGAGATCCAAGAGACCCAGTACTTC

D: TRBD2
size: NA
V: TRBV7-2
J: TRBJ2-3
CDR3: CASSSQAGGDTQYF
DNA: TGTGCCAGCAGCTCACAAGCGGGAGGAGATACGCAGTATTTT

D: NA
size: once
V: TRBV27
J: TRBJ1-5
CDR3: CAIAQGFNQPQHF
DNA: TGTGCCATTGCTCAGGGGTTCAATCAGCCCCAGCATTTT

D: NA
size: NA
V: TRBV9
J: TRBJ2-3
CDR3: CASSVWGDTDTQYF
DNA: TGTGCCAGCAGCGTTTGGGGAGACACAGATACGCAGTATTTT

D: TRBD2
size: NA
V: TRBV6-5
J: TRBJ2-7
CDR3: CASSYSLAGPYEQYF
DNA: TGTGCCAGCAGTTACTCCCTAGCGGGACCTTACGAGCAGTACTTC

D: NA
size: NA
V: TRBV5-4
J: TRBJ1-6
CDR3: CASSPGTAARNSPLHF
DNA: TGTGCCAGCAGCCCGGGGACTGCCGCGCGGAATTCACCCCTCCACTTT

D: TRBD2
size: NA
V: TRBV11-3
J: TRBJ2-2
CDR3: CASSQTSPGELFF
DNA: TGTGCCAGCAGCCAGACTAGCCCCGGGGAGCTGTTTTTT

D: NA
size: NA
V: TRBV4-1
J: TRBJ2-3
CDR3: CASSQDPGDTQYF
DNA: TGCGCCAGCAGCCAAGATCCGGGAGATACGCAGTATTTT

D: TRBD1
size: NA
V: TRBV2
J: TRBJ1-1
CDR3: CASTRQGFGTEAFF
DNA: TGTGCCAGCACGAGACAGGGATTTGGGACTGAAGCTTTCTTT

D: TRBD2
size: NA
V: TRBV11-3
J: TRBJ2-3
CDR3: CASSFSGGASDTQYF
DNA: TGTGCCAGCAGCTTTAGCGGGGGGGCGTCAGATACGCAGTATTTT

D: TRBD1
size: NA
V: TRBV5-1
J: TRBJ2-1
CDR3: CASKRRSGTGETSRRGEQFF
DNA: TGCGCCAGCAAGCGGAGATCTGGGACAGGGGAGACTAGCCGGAGAGGTGAGCAGTTCTTC

D: NA
size: NA
V: TRBV5-5
J: TRBJ2-2
CDR3: CASNSRGRDTGELFF
DNA: TGTGCCAGCAACTCCCGAGGCAGGGACACCGGGGAGCTGTTTTTT

D: NA
size: NA
V: TRBV7-6
J: TRBJ2-1
CDR3: CASSSVTIYNEQFF
DNA: TGTGCCAGCAGCTCGGTGACTATCTACAATGAGCAGTTCTTC

D: TRBD2
size: NA
V: TRBV28
J: TRBJ2-7
CDR3: CASRTSGPGGNYEQYF
DNA: TGTGCCAGCAGGACCAGTGGCCCGGGAGGGAACTACGAGCAGTACTTC

D: TRBD2
size: once
V: TRBV19
J: TRBJ2-1
CDR3: CATNSGLAGSNEQFF
DNA: TGTGCCACCAACTCTGGGCTAGCGGGATCCAATGAGCAGTTCTTC

D: NA
size: once
V: TRBV30
J: TRBJ2-1
CDR3: CAWTVLFNEQFF
DNA: TGTGCCTGGACGGTACTGTTCAATGAGCAGTTCTTC

D: NA
size: NA
V: TRBV16
J: TRBJ1-2
CDR3: CASSQSFVGYGYTF
DNA: TGTGCCAGCAGCCAATCTTTTGTCGGGTATGGCTACACCTTC

D: NA
size: NA
V: TRBV5-6
J: TRBJ1-1
CDR3: CASSWGQSVAFF
DNA: TGTGCCAGCAGCTGGGGGCAGAGCGTAGCTTTCTTT

D: TRBD2
size: few
V: TRBV29-1
J: TRBJ2-3
CDR3: CSALAGGADTQYF
DNA: TGCAGCGCATTAGCGGGGGGGGCAGATACGCAGTATTTT

D: NA
size: NA
V: TRBV25-1
J: TRBJ1-2
CDR3: CASSDYSREANYGYTF
DNA: TGTGCCAGCAGTGATTATAGCAGGGAAGCTAACTATGGCTACACCTTC

D: NA
size: NA
V: TRBV27
J: TRBJ1-1
CDR3: CASSPSDGEANTEAFF
DNA: TGTGCCAGCAGTCCCTCTGATGGTGAGGCGAACACTGAAGCTTTCTTT

D: TRBD2
size: NA
V: TRBV10-3
J: TRBJ2-3
CDR3: CAISGSSGGDSTDTQYF
DNA: TGTGCCATCAGTGGGAGTAGCGGGGGGGATAGCACAGATACGCAGTATTTT

D: TRBD1
size: NA
V: TRBV6-5
J: TRBJ2-7
CDR3: CASSYNRQGAFEQYF
DNA: TGTGCCAGCAGTTACAACCGGCAGGGGGCTTTCGAGCAGTACTTC

D: TRBD1
size: NA
V: TRBV5-5
J: TRBJ1-2
CDR3: CASSLAGELGGHGYTF
DNA: TGTGCCAGCAGCTTGGCCGGAGAGCTAGGGGGCCATGGCTACACCTTC

D: TRBD1
size: few
V: TRBV28
J: TRBJ1-1
CDR3: CASKVGGADTEAFF
DNA: TGTGCCAGCAAGGTAGGGGGCGCCGACACTGAAGCTTTCTTT

D: TRBD2
size: NA
V: TRBV7-9
J: TRBJ2-5
CDR3: CASSLREGETQYF
DNA: TGTGCCAGCAGCTTGCGGGAGGGAGAGACCCAGTACTTC

D: NA
size: NA
V: TRBV28
J: TRBJ2-5
CDR3: CASRAGKETQYF
DNA: TGTGCCAGCAGGGCGGGGAAAGAGACCCAGTACTTC

D: NA
size: NA
V: TRBV21-1
J: TRBJ1-3
CDR3: CASSKDRLVRHLSGNTIYF
DNA: TGTGCCAGCAGCAAAGATCGTTTAGTCAGGCACCTCTCTGGAAACACCATATATTTT

D: NA
size: few
V: TRBV30
J: TRBJ2-7
CDR3: CAWAGRGEQYF
DNA: TGTGCCTGGGCAGGCCGAGGGGAGCAGTACTTC

D: NA
size: NA
V: TRBV18
J: TRBJ2-3
CDR3: CASSPPGLTDTQYF
DNA: TGTGCCAGCTCACCACCGGGACTTACAGATACGCAGTATTTT

D: TRBD1
size: NA
V: TRBV5-8
J: TRBJ2-1
CDR3: CASSSGQGAYNEQFF
DNA: TGTGCCAGCAGTTCCGGACAGGGGGCGTACAATGAGCAGTTCTTC

D: NA
size: NA
V: TRBV30
J: TRBJ1-5
CDR3: CAWNLGLSNQPQHF
DNA: TGTGCCTGGAACCTAGGACTGTCCAATCAGCCCCAGCATTTT

D: TRBD1
size: NA
V: TRBV28
J: TRBJ2-7
CDR3: CATIQGGEYEQYF
DNA: TGTGCCACTATACAGGGGGGTGAGTACGAGCAGTACTTC

D: TRBD1
size: NA
V: TRBV6-1
J: TRBJ2-5
CDR3: CASSETGVQETQYF
DNA: TGTGCCAGCAGTGAAACAGGGGTTCAAGAGACCCAGTACTTC

D: NA
size: NA
V: TRBV29-1
J: TRBJ2-7
CDR3: CSVRGETYEQYF
DNA: TGCAGCGTTCGCGGCGAGACCTACGAGCAGTACTTC

D: TRBD1
size: NA
V: TRBV27
J: TRBJ1-6
CDR3: CASSLGGGYNSPLHF
DNA: TGTGCCAGCAGTCTAGGGGGCGGGTATAATTCACCCCTCCACTTT

D: TRBD2
size: NA
V: TRBV6-4
J: TRBJ2-2
CDR3: CASSDSTSAGELFF
DNA: TGTGCCAGCAGTGACTCGACTAGCGCCGGGGAGCTGTTTTTT

D: NA
size: NA
V: TRBV7-9
J: TRBJ2-1
CDR3: CASSLVNGGVRDNEQFF
DNA: TGTGCCAGCAGCTTAGTGAATGGAGGGGTCAGAGACAATGAGCAGTTCTTC

D: NA
size: few
V: TRBV27
J: TRBJ1-5
CDR3: CASRRSARNQPQHF
DNA: TGTGCCAGCAGGAGGTCGGCGCGCAATCAGCCCCAGCATTTT

D: NA
size: once
V: TRBV11-2
J: TRBJ2-7
CDR3: CASSSGTGTYEQYF
DNA: TGTGCCAGCAGCTCGGGAACTGGGACCTACGAGCAGTACTTC

D: NA
size: few
V: TRBV5-6
J: TRBJ1-4
CDR3: CASSPGPINEKLFF
DNA: TGTGCCAGCAGCCCTGGGCCCATTAATGAAAAACTGTTTTTT